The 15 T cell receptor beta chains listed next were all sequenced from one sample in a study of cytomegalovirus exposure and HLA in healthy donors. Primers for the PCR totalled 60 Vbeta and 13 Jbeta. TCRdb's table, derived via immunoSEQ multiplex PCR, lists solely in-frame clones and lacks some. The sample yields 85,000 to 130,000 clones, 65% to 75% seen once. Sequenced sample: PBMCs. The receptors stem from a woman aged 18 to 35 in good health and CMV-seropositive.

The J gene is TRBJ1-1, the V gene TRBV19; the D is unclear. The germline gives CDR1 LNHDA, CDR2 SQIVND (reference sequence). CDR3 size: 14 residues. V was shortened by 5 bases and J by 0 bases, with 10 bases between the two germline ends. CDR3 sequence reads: CASSSGLLNTEAFF. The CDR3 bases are TGTGCCAGTAGTTCCGGACTTTTGAACACTGAAGCTTTCTTT.

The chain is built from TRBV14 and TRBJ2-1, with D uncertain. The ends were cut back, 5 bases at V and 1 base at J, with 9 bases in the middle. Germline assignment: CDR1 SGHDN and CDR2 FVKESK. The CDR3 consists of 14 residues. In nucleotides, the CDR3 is TGTGCCAGCAGCGCTGGCTCGTCCTACAATGAGCAGTTCTTC. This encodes CASSAGSSYNEQFF.

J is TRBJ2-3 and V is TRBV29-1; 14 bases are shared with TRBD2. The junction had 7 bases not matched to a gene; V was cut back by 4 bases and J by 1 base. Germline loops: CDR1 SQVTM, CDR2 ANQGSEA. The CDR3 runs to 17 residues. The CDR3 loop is CSVVGTSGRRGTDTQYF. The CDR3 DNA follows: TGCAGCGTTGTAGGGACTAGCGGGAGAAGAGGCACAGATACGCAGTATTTT.

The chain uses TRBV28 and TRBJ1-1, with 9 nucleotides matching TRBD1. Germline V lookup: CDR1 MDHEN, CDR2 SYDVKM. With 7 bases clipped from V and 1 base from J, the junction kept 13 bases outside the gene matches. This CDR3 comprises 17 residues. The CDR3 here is CASTFDGTGRKNTEAFF. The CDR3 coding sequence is TGTGCCAGCACTTTTGATGGGACAGGGAGGAAGAACACTGAAGCTTTCTTT.

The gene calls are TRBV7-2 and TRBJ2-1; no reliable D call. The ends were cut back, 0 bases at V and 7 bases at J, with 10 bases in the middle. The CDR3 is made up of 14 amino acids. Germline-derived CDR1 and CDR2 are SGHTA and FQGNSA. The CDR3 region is CASSLAQYVNEQFF. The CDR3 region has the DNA TGTGCCAGCAGCTTAGCGCAGTATGTAAATGAGCAGTTCTTC.

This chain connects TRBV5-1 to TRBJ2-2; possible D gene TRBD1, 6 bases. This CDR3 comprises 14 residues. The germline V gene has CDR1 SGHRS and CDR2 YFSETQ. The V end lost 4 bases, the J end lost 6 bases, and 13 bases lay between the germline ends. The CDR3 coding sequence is TGCGCCAGCAGCGACATACAGGGATCCGGGGAGCTGTTTTTT. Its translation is CASSDIQGSGELFF. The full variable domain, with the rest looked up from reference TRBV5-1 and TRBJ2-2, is KAGVTQTPRYLIKTRGQQVTLSCSPISGHRSVSWYQQTPGQGLQFLFEYFSETQRNKGNFPGRFSGRQFSNSRSEMNVSTLELGDSALYLCASSDIQGSGELFFGEGSRLTVL.

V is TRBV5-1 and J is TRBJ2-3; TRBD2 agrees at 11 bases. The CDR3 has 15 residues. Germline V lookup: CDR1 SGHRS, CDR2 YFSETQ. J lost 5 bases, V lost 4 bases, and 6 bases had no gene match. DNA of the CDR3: TGCGCCAGCAGCGGCGGGACTAGCGGAAAAGATACGCAGTATTTT. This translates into CASSGGTSGKDTQYF.

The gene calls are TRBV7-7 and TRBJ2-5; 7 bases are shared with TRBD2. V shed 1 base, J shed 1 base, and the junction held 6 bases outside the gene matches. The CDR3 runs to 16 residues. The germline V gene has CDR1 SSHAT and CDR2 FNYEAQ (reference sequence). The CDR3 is CASSLGGLDIQETQYF. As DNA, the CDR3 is TGTGCCAGCAGCTTAGGAGGACTAGATATCCAAGAGACCCAGTACTTC.

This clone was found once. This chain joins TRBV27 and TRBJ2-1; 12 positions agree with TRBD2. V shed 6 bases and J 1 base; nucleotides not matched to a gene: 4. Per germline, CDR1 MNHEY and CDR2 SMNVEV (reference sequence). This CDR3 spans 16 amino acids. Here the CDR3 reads CASRSGTSGSYNEQFF. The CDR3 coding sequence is TGTGCCAGCAGATCAGGGACTAGCGGGTCCTACAATGAGCAGTTCTTC.

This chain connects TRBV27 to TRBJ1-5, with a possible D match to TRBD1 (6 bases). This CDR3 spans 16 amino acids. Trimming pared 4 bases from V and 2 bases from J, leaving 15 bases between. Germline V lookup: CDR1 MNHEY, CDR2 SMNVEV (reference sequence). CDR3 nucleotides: TGTGCCAGCAGTTCGATCATCAGGGGTGGCAATCAGCCCCAGCATTTT. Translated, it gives CASSSIIRGGNQPQHF.

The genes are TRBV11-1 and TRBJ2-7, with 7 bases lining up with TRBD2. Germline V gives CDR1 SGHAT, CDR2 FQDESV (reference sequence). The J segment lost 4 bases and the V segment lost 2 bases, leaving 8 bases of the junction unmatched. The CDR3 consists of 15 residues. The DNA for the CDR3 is TGTGCCAGCAGCTTATCCAGCGGGATTGCATACGAGCAGTACTTC. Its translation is CASSLSSGIAYEQYF.

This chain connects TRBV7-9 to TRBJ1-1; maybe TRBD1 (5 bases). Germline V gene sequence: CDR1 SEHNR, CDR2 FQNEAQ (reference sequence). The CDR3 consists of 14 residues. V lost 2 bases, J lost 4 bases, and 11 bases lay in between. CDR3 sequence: CASSLRAGGTEAFF. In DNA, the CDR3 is TGTGCCAGCAGCTTACGCGCGGGGGGCACTGAAGCTTTCTTT.

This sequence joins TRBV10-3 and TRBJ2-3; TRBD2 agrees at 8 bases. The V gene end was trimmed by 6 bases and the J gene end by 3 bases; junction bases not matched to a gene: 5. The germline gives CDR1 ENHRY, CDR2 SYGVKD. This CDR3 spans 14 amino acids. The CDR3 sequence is CAIRERETTDTQYF. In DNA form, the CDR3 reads TGTGCCATCAGGGAGCGGGAGACGACAGATACGCAGTATTTT.

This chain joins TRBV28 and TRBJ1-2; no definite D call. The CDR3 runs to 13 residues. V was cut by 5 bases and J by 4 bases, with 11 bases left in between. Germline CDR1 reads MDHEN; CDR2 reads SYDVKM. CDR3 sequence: CASSSRGRYGYTF. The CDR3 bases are TGTGCCAGCAGTAGTCGAGGGCGCTATGGCTACACCTTC.

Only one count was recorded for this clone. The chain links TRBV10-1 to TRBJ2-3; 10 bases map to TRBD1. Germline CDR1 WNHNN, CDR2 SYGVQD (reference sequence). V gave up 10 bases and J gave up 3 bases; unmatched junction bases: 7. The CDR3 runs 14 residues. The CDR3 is CATQWDRGTDTQYF. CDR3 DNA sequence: TGCGCCACTCAATGGGACAGGGGTACAGATACGCAGTATTTT.